This TCR beta chain was captured in a study of beta chain features in type 1 diabetes. The overall study: Age and gender were similar between patients and healthy donors, as were cell yields. The study, taken as a whole, reports: Patients with Type 1 diabetes showed moderately but significantly shorter TCRB CDR3s in all four CD4+ subsets.

Concerning this clone: What it recognizes is unknown.

This CDR3 contains 14 residues. CDR1 and CDR2 from the germline V gene are SGHNT and YENEEA. Trimming cost V 1 base and J 5 bases, with 11 bases left between them. Isolation of CD4+ naive, central memory, regulatory and stem cell-like memory cells was achieved by sorting via CD45RO/CCR7/CD25/CD127/CD95/CD27. Investigators reverse transcribed all isolated RNA, so they sequenced expressed TCRB transcripts. The average read count of naive, central memory and regulatory T cell samples was some 3.9 million. TCRdb keeps only in-frame clones here, not all; method: immunoSEQ multiplex PCR. The sample lists almost 350,000 clones, roughly a tenth seen once, with approximately 1% in the top ten.

The chain recombines TRBV11-3 with TRBJ2-5; the D is unclear. This TCR came from a man aged 25-45 years with type 1 diabetes. The source material was central memory CD4+ T cells from blood. In nucleotides, the CDR3 is TGTGCCAGCAGCTTAGTGTTGGCTACGGAGACCCAGTACTTC. Its protein is CASSLVLATETQYF.